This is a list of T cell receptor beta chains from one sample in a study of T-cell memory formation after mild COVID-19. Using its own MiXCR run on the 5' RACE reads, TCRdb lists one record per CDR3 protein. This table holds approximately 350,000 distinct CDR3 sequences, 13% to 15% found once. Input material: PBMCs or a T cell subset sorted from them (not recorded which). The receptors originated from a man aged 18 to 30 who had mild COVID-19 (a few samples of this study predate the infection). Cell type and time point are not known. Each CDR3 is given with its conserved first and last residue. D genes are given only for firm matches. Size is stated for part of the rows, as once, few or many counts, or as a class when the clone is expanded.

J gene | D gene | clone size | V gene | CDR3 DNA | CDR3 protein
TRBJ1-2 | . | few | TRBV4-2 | TGTGCCAGCAGCCACGGGGGGTCAGGAACTAACTATGGCTACACCTTC | CASSHGGSGTNYGYTF
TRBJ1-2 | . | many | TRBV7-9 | TGTGCCAGCAGCTTGTACGGGGACGGCTACACCTTC | CASSLYGDGYTF
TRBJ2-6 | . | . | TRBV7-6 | TGTGCCAGCAGCTTAGTAGGGCAGGGGAGCTCTGGGGCCAACGTCCTGACTTTC | CASSLVGQGSSGANVLTF
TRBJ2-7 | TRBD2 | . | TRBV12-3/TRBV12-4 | TGTGCCAGCAGTTTCAGGGGTAGCGGGGGTTCCTACGAGCAGTACTTC | CASSFRGSGGSYEQYF
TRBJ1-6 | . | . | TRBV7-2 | TGTGCCAGCAGCTTAGCTAGGGGGGCACCCCTCCACTTT | CASSLARGAPLHF
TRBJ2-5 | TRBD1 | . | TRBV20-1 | TGCAGTGCTAGACGGGGACAGGCTCAAGAGACCCAGTACTTC | CSARRGQAQETQYF
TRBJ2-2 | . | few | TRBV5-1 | TGCGCCAGCAGCTTGAGACAGAACACCGGGGAGCTGTTTTTT | CASSLRQNTGELFF
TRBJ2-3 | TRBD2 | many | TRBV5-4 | TGTGCCAGCAGTAGTTCCGGGACTAGCGGCTCAGATACGCAGTATTTT | CASSSSGTSGSDTQYF
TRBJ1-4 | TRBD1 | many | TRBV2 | TGTGCCAGCAGTGACGGGACAGGGGAAAAACTGTTTTTT | CASSDGTGEKLFF
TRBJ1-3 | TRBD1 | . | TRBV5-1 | TGCGCCAGCAGCATTACAGGGGACTCTGGAAACACCATATATTTT | CASSITGDSGNTIYF
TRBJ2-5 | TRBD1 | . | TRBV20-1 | TGCAGTGCTAGAGCTGGGACAGGGCGAGAGACCCAGTACTTC | CSARAGTGRETQYF
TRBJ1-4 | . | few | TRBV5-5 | TGTGCCAGCAGCGGCCGGCCATTGAGTGGGGGACTCCTTAATGAAAAACTGTTTTTT | CASSGRPLSGGLLNEKLFF
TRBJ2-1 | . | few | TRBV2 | TGTGCCAGCAGTGAACGGGTTTGGAATGAGCAGTTCTTC | CASSERVWNEQFF
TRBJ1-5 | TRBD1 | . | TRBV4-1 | TGCGCCAGCAGCCAAGCACAGGGGAAGAATCAGCCCCAGCATTTT | CASSQAQGKNQPQHF
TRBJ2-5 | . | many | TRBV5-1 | TGCGCCAGCAGCACGGGCCAGGGATTCGAGACCCAGTACTTC | CASSTGQGFETQYF
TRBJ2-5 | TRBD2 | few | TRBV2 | TGTGCCAGCAGTCAAGCGGGACCCTTCCAAGAGACCCAGTACTTC | CASSQAGPFQETQYF
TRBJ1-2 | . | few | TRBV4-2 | TGTGCCAGCAGCCAACAGGGACGCCCTTATGGCTACACCTTC | CASSQQGRPYGYTF
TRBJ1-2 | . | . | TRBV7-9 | TGTGCCAGCAGCTTACTACGACTAAATGGCTACACCTTC | CASSLLRLNGYTF
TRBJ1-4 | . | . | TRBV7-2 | TGTGCCAGCAGCTTAGATCGTAGGACAGCTGAAAAACTGTTTTTT | CASSLDRRTAEKLFF
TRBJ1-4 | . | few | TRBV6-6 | TGTGCCAGCAGTTCACTAGGGTCAACTAATGAAAAACTGTTTTTT | CASSSLGSTNEKLFF
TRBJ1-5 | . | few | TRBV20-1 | TGCAGTGCTAGCCCCCGGACAGGCAATCAGCCCCAGCATTTT | CSASPRTGNQPQHF
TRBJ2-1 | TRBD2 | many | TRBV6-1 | TGTGCCAGCAGTGAACTAGCGGGGGGTGCCCCCCCCTACAATGAGCAGTTCTTC | CASSELAGGAPPYNEQFF
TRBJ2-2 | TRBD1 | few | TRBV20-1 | TGCAGTGCTAGAGATCGCGACAGGGAGACGAACACCGGGGAGCTGTTTTTT | CSARDRDRETNTGELFF
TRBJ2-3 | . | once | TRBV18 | TGTGCCAGCTCACCCGGACGCGGAGATACGCAGTATTTT | CASSPGRGDTQYF
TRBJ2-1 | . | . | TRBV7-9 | TGTGCCAGCAGCTTACCTGAACTCAATGAGCAGTTCTTC | CASSLPELNEQFF
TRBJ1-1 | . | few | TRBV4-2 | TGTGCCAGCAGCCAAGGCAGTTTGAACACTGAAGCTTTCTTT | CASSQGSLNTEAFF
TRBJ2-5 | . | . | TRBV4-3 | TGCGCCAGCAGCGAAGGGAATGCCCAGTACTTC | CASSEGNAQYF
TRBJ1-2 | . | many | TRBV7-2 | TGTGCCAGCAGCCCGTACACTCTCTATGGCTACACCTTC | CASSPYTLYGYTF
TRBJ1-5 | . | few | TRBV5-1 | TGCGCCAGCAGCAGAAAAGGGGGTCAGCCCCAGCATTTT | CASSRKGGQPQHF
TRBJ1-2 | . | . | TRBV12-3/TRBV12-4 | TGTGCCAGCAGCCCCGACATAGCGTTGGGCTACACCTTC | CASSPDIALGYTF
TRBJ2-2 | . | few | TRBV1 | TGCACCAGCAGTCAAAATTCCTCTGCTACAGACGGGGAGCTGTTTTTT | CTSSQNSSATDGELFF
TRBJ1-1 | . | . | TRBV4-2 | TGTGCCAGCAGCCAAGCGCAGGTCACTGAAGCTTTCTTT | CASSQAQVTEAFF
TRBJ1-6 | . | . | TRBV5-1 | TGCGCCAGCAATCCGGACGGATTCTATAATTCACCCCTCCACTTT | CASNPDGFYNSPLHF
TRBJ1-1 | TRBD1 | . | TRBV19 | TGTGCCAGTAGTATGGGACAGGGTCATGCTGAAGCTTTCTTT | CASSMGQGHAEAFF
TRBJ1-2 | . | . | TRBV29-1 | TGCAGCGTTCAGTCAGGACTCTATGGCTACACCTTC | CSVQSGLYGYTF
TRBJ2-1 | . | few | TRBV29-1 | TGCAGCGTTGAAGCCTATTCTGCGAGCTCCTACAATGAGCAGTTCTTC | CSVEAYSASSYNEQFF